Following are 20 T cell receptor beta chains from one sample sequenced in a study of cytomegalovirus exposure and HLA in healthy donors. The primer mix had 60 Vbeta and 13 Jbeta primers. Only in-frame clones appear in the TCRdb table, and some are missing; sequencing was by immunoSEQ multiplex PCR. The profile shows about 170,000 clones, about four fifths of them singletons. The specimen was PBMCs. The receptor set was obtained from a woman between 18 and 29 years old in good health and CMV-seronegative.

This rearrangement joins TRBV2 to TRBJ1-5; maybe TRBD1 (5 bases). The V end lost 6 bases, the J end lost 0 bases, and 9 bases lay between the germline ends. Germline V gives CDR1 SNHLY, CDR2 FYNNEI. The CDR3 is made up of 14 amino acids. The CDR3 spells CASSWTLSNQPQHF. DNA of the CDR3: TGTGCCAGCAGCTGGACACTTAGCAATCAGCCCCAGCATTTT.

In this sample, this clone turned up once. This sequence joins TRBV4-1 and TRBJ2-3; TRBD2 aligns across 11 bases. With 0 bases clipped from V and 2 bases from J, the junction kept 1 base outside the gene matches. Germline CDR1 and CDR2: MGHRA and YSYEKL. The CDR3 loop spans 16 amino acids. The CDR3 sequence: CASSQETSGNTDTQYF. The DNA for the CDR3 is TGCGCCAGCAGCCAAGAGACTAGCGGGAACACAGATACGCAGTATTTT.

With respect to this clone: An end of the junction differs from the germline gene, which may be a read error. The rearrangement uses TRBV7-8 and TRBJ2-3; TRBD2 aligns across 10 bases. This CDR3 has 14 amino acids. Germline CDR1 SGHVS, CDR2 FQNEAQ. This CDR3 is CASSLAGVTDTQYF. For the CDR3, the DNA is TGTGCCAGCAGCCTAGCGGGAGTCACAGATACGCAGTATTTT.

The chain joins TRBV5-1 to TRBJ2-7; TRBD1 aligns across 9 bases. After removal of 0 bases from V and 5 bases from J, the junction contained 6 bases not matched to a gene. There are 15 residues in the CDR3. Germline V lookup: CDR1 SGHRS, CDR2 YFSETQ. This chain's CDR3 is CASSLGTGQGNEQYF. The CDR3 coding sequence is TGCGCCAGCAGCTTGGGGACGGGACAGGGTAACGAGCAGTACTTC.

The chain carries TRBV5-6 and TRBJ1-3; 12 bases align to TRBD1. J gave up 4 bases and V 2 bases, and 10 bases lay outside the gene matches. CDR1 and CDR2 (germline): SGHDT, YYEEEE. The CDR3 is made up of 18 amino acids. The DNA for the CDR3 is TGTGCCAGCAGCTTACGACCGGGACAGGGGGCTTTCGGAAACACCATATATTTT. It translates to CASSLRPGQGAFGNTIYF. Together with reference TRBV5-6 and TRBJ1-3, the CDR3 gives the full variable domain: DAGVTQSPTHLIKTRGQQVTLRCSPKSGHDTVSWYQQALGQGPQFIFQYYEEEERQRGNFPDRFSGHQFPNYSSELNVNALLLGDSALYLCASSLRPGQGAFGNTIYFGEGSWLTVV.

This chain links TRBV28 with TRBJ2-7, with D maybe TRBD2 (6 bases). CDR3 length: 11 residues. The germline V and J ends were trimmed by 8 bases and 3 bases, with 8 bases remaining between them. Germline loops: CDR1 MDHEN, CDR2 SYDVKM. In DNA, the CDR3 is TGTGCCAGCGGGACTTTCTACGAGCAGTACTTC. It is translated as CASGTFYEQYF.

This chain joins TRBV11-3 and TRBJ2-1; 9 bases are a match to TRBD2. V lost 5 bases to trimming and J lost 4 bases; unmatched junction nucleotides: 15. Germline CDR1 SGHNT, CDR2 YENEEA. The CDR3 sequence is 18 residues long. CDR3 coding DNA: TGTGCCAGCAGCCTTCGGGGTATAGCGGGAGTGTTTTACAATGAGCAGTTCTTC. Amino acid sequence: CASSLRGIAGVFYNEQFF.

The chain combines TRBV5-1 with TRBJ2-1; the match to TRBD2 covers 15 bases. The CDR3 consists of 18 residues. Germline-derived CDR1 and CDR2 are SGHRS and YFSETQ. J lost 6 bases, V lost 1 base, and 8 bases had no gene match. This CDR3 reads CASSLSKGLAGGGNEQFF. The CDR3 coding sequence is TGCGCCAGCAGCTTGTCCAAGGGACTAGCGGGAGGAGGCAATGAGCAGTTCTTC.

This chain uses TRBV4-1 with TRBJ1-1; D remains ambiguous. V was shortened by 1 base and J by 3 bases, with 9 bases between the two germline ends. From germline, CDR1 is MGHRA and CDR2 YSYEKL. The CDR3 loop spans 14 amino acids. CDR3 protein: CASSQVSLDTEAFF. The CDR3 DNA is TGCGCCAGCAGCCAAGTTAGCCTGGACACTGAAGCTTTCTTT.

CDR3 loop: CASSPSSGRALNEQFF. The CDR3 DNA is TGTGCCAGCAGCCCGTCTAGCGGGAGGGCCCTCAATGAGCAGTTCTTC. The chain links TRBV5-4 to TRBJ2-1; 12 bases agree with TRBD2. Germline values: CDR1 SGHNT, CDR2 YYREEE (reference sequence). V shed 4 bases and J 6 bases; nucleotides not matched to a gene: 8. The CDR3 runs 16 residues.

The V call is TRBV7-9, the J call TRBJ1-5; 11 nucleotides match TRBD1. This CDR3 has 18 residues. Germline lookup yields CDR1 SEHNR and CDR2 FQNEAQ (reference sequence). V trimming: 1 base; J trimming: 6 bases; junction bases outside the gene matches: 11. Here the CDR3 reads CASSLVSGTGGVLQPQHF. In nucleotides, the CDR3 is TGTGCCAGCAGCTTAGTCTCCGGGACAGGGGGTGTTCTTCAGCCCCAGCATTTT.

The chain joins TRBV4-2 to TRBJ1-1, with D uncertain. This CDR3 has 12 amino acids. V lost 1 base and J 2 bases, leaving 2 bases between the germline ends. The germline V gene has CDR1 LGHNA and CDR2 YNFKEQ. The CDR3 loop reads CASSQVNTEAFF. The CDR3 region has the DNA TGTGCCAGCAGCCAAGTAAACACTGAAGCTTTCTTT.

V gene TRBV27 combines with J gene TRBJ2-3; TRBD2 agrees at 8 bases. The CDR3 spans 16 residues. In germline, CDR1 is MNHEY, CDR2 SMNVEV (reference sequence). V gave up 7 bases and J gave up 2 bases; unmatched junction bases: 11. CDR3 protein: CASTNRSRGVTDTQYF. CDR3 coding DNA: TGTGCCAGCACCAATAGGTCGCGGGGGGTCACAGATACGCAGTATTTT.

This clone was seen more than once but under ten times. J is TRBJ2-1 and V is TRBV25-1; 7 nucleotides align to TRBD2. J gave up 7 bases and V 6 bases, and 9 bases lay outside the gene matches. The CDR3 totals 14 residues. Germline loops: CDR1 MGHDK, CDR2 SYGVNS. CDR3 residues: CASRPSGNLNEQFF. CDR3 in DNA: TGTGCCAGCAGGCCCAGCGGGAATCTAAATGAGCAGTTCTTC.

The rearrangement uses TRBV27 and TRBJ2-2; D may be TRBD2 (6 bases). V lost 6 bases to trimming and J lost 4 bases, with 18 bases between them. CDR1 and CDR2 from the germline V gene are MNHEY and SMNVEV (reference sequence). The CDR3 consists of 16 residues. The CDR3 DNA follows: TGTGCCAGCAGCAGCGGGTTGGGGGGACTCACCGGGGAGCTGTTTTTT. Residues: CASSSGLGGLTGELFF.

CDR3 DNA: TGTGCCAGTATTCGCGGGAGGGCCGGGGACAATGAGCAGTTCTTC. The encoded protein is CASIRGRAGDNEQFF. The chain employs TRBV19 and TRBJ2-1; 9 bases agree with TRBD2. Germline V CDR1 and CDR2: LNHDA, SQIVND (reference sequence). The CDR3 consists of 15 residues. J lost 5 bases, V lost 7 bases, and 9 bases had no gene match.

Regarding this clone: A read error may account for a junction end that differs from germline. V gene TRBV7-7 combines with J gene TRBJ2-1; D might be TRBD2 (5 bases). This CDR3 is built from 13 residues. Germline V lookup: CDR1 SSHAT, CDR2 FNYEAQ (reference sequence). The CDR3 DNA reads as TGTGCTAGCAGCTTTGGCCTAGCCGATGAGCAGTTCTTC. Translated, it gives CASSFGLADEQFF.

This chain connects TRBV7-8 to TRBJ2-1; 14 bases map to TRBD2. CDR3 length equals 17 residues. The trim removed 5 bases at V and 5 bases at J, leaving 8 bases unmatched. CDR1 and CDR2 from the germline V gene are SGHVS and FQNEAQ. The CDR3 nucleotides read TGTGCCAGCAGCCCGAGGACTAGCGGGAGGCGGGACAATGAGCAGTTCTTC. Its protein is CASSPRTSGRRDNEQFF.

This clone was detected only once. The J gene is TRBJ2-7, the V gene TRBV28; 8 bases align to TRBD1. The V segment lost 5 bases and the J segment 4 bases; nucleotides outside the gene matches: 7. The CDR3 spans 14 residues. Germline V gives CDR1 MDHEN, CDR2 SYDVKM. CDR3 bases: TGTGCCAGCAGTCAACAGGGGGTGTCGTACGAGCAGTACTTC. Protein sequence: CASSQQGVSYEQYF.

DNA for the CDR3: TGCGCCAGCAGCTTGGCCCCGGGAGGCTCCTACAATGAGCAGTTCTTC. Residues: CASSLAPGGSYNEQFF. This sequence joins TRBV5-1 and TRBJ2-1, with TRBD2 identical over 7 bases. Germline V lookup: CDR1 SGHRS, CDR2 YFSETQ. Germline trimming cut 0 bases from V and 0 bases from J; bases unmatched to any gene: 3. The CDR3 totals 16 residues.